This TCR beta chain was obtained from a study of shared clonotypes between healthy human individuals. This table comes from immunoSEQ multiplex PCR, and its TCRdb copy is limited to in-frame clones, with some not included. Of about 680,000 clones detected, approximately 90% appear once; the ten largest clones hold roughly 22%. As to this clone: Its antigen is unknown.

CD45RO-negative, CCR7-selected cells formed the naive CD8 fraction, which excluded terminally differentiated effector memory CD45RA+ cells. Findings and caveats of the study: Since donors were few, the genetic and exposure-history diversity represented was limited.

Germline V gene lookup returns CDR1 SGHAT and CDR2 FQNNGV. CDR3 length equals 13 residues. Trimming took off 7 bases at V and 4 bases at J, with 11 bases between the two ends. Sequenced sample: naive CD8+ T cells sorted from blood. This chain joins TRBV11-2 and TRBJ2-1; either TRBD1 or TRBD2 may fit D (5 bases each). The TCR was taken from a man in his thirties or forties in good health. The CDR3 loop is CASNRDGYNEQFF. DNA for the CDR3: TGTGCCAGCAACCGGGACGGATACAATGAGCAGTTCTTC. Full variable domain (missing parts from reference TRBV11-2 and TRBJ2-1): EAGVAQSPRYKIIEKRQSVAFWCNPISGHATLYWYQQILGQGPKLLIQFQNNGVVDDSQLPKDRFSAERLKGVDSTLKIQPAKLEDSAVYLCASNRDGYNEQFFGPGTRLTVL.